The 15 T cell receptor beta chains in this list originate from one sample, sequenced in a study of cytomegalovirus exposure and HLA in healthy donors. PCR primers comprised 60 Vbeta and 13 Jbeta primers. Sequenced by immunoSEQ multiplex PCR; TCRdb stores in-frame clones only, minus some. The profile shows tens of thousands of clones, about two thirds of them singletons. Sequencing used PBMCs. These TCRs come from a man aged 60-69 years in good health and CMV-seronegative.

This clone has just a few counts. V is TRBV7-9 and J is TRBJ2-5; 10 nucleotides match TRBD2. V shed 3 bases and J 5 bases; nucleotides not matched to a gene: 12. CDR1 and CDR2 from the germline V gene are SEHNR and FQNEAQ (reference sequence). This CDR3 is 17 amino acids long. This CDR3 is CASSLTFSGGSGETQYF. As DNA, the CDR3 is TGTGCCAGCAGCTTGACCTTTAGCGGGGGGTCTGGGGAGACCCAGTACTTC.

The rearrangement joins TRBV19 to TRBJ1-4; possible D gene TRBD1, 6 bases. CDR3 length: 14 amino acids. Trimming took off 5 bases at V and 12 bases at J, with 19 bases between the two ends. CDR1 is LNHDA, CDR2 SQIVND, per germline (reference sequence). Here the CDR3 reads CASSWRGGAGQLFF. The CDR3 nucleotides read TGTGCCAGTAGTTGGAGAGGGGGGGCGGGTCAACTGTTTTTT.

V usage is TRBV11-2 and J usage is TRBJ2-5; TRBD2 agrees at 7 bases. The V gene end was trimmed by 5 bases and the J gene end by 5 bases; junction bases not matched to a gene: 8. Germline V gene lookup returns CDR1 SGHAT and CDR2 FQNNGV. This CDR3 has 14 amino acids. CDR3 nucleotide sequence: TGTGCCAGCAGCCCATTAACTAGCGTGGAGACCCAGTACTTC. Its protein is CASSPLTSVETQYF.

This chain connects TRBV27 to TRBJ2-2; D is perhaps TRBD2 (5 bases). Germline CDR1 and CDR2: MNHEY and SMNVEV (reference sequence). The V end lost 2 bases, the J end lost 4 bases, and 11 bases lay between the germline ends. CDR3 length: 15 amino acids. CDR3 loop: CASSLNGMSTGELFF. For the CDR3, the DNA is TGTGCCAGCAGTTTAAACGGGATGAGCACCGGGGAGCTGTTTTTT.

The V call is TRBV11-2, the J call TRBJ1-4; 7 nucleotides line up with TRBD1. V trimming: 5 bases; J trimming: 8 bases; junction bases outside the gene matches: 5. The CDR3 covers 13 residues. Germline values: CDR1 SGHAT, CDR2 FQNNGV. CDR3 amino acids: CASSPDRREKLFF. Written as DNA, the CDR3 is TGTGCCAGCAGCCCGGACAGGAGGGAAAAACTGTTTTTT.

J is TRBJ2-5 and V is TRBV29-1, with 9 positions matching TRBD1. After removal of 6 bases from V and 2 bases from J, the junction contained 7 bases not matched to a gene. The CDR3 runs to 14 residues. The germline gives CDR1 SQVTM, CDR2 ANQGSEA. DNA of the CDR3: TGCAGCGTGGTGGGACAGGGTAGACAAGAGACCCAGTACTTC. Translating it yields CSVVGQGRQETQYF. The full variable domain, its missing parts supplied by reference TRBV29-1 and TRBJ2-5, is SAVISQKPSRDICQRGTSLTIQCQVDSQVTMMFWYRQQPGQSLTLIATANQGSEATYESGFVIDKFPISRPNLTFSTLTVSNMSPEDSSIYLCSVVGQGRQETQYFGPGTRLLVL.

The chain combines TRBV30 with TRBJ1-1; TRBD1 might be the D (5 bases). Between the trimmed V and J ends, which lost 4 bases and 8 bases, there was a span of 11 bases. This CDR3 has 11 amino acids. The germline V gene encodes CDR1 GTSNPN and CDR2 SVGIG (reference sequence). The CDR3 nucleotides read TGTGCCTGGACCCTGGGGGGGGAAGCTTTCTTT. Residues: CAWTLGGEAFF.

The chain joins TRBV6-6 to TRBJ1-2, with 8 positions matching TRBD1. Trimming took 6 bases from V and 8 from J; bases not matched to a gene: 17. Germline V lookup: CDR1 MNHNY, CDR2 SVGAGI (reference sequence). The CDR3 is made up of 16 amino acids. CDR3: CASSLPGAGGDRGYTF. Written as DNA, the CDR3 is TGTGCCAGCAGCCTCCCCGGCGCAGGGGGCGATAGGGGCTACACCTTC.

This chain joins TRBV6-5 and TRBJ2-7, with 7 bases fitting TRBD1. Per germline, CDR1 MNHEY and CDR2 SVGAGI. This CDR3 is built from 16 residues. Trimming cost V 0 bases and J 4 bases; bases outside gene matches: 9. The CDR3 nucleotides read TGTGCCAGCAGTTACTCGAGTGGGGGACAGCTATACGAGCAGTACTTC. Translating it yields CASSYSSGGQLYEQYF.

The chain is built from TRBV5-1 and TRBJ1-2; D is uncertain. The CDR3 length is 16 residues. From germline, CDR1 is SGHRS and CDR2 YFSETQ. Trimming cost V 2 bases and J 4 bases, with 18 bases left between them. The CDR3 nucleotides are TGCGCCAGCAGCTTAGAAGGATTAGAGGGATCCTATGGCTACACCTTC. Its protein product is CASSLEGLEGSYGYTF. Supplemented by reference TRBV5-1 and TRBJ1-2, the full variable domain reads KAGVTQTPRYLIKTRGQQVTLSCSPISGHRSVSWYQQTPGQGLQFLFEYFSETQRNKGNFPGRFSGRQFSNSRSEMNVSTLELGDSALYLCASSLEGLEGSYGYTFGSGTRLTVV.

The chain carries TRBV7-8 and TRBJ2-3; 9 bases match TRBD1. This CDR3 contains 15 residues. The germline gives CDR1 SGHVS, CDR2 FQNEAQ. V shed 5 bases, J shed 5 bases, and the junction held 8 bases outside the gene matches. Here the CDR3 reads CASSARQGVRDTQYF. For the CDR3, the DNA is TGTGCCAGCAGCGCAAGACAGGGGGTAAGAGATACGCAGTATTTT.

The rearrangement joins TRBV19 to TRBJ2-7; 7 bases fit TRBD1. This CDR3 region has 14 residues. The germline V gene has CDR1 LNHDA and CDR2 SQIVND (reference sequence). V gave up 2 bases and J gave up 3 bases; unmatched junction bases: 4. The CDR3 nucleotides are TGTGCCAGTAGTATATCCAGACAGGGCTACGAGCAGTACTTC. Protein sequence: CASSISRQGYEQYF.

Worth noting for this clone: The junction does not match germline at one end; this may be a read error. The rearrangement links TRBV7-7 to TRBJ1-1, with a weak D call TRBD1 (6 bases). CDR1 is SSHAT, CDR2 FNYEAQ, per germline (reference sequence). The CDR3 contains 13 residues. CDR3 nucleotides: TGTGCTAGCAGCCAGGACAGGAACACTGAAGCTTTCTTT. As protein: CASSQDRNTEAFF. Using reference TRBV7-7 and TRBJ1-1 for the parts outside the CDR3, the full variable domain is GAGVSQSPRYKVTKRGQDVTLRCDPISSHATLYWYQQALGQGPEFLTYFNYEAQPDKSGLPSDRFSAERPEGSISTLTIQRTEQRDSAMYRCASSQDRNTEAFFGQGTRLTVV.

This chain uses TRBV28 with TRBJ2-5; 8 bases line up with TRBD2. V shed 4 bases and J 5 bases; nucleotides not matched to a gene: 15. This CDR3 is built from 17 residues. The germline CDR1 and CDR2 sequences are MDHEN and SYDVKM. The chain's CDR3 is CASSSPPGGRLKETQYF. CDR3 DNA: TGTGCCAGCAGTTCCCCCCCGGGGGGGAGACTCAAGGAGACCCAGTACTTC.

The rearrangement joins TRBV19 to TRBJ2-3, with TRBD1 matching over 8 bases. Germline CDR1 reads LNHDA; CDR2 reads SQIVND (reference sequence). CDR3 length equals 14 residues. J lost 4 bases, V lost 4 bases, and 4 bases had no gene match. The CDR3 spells CASSRDRGADTQYF. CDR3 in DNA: TGTGCCAGTAGTAGAGACAGGGGTGCAGATACGCAGTATTTT.